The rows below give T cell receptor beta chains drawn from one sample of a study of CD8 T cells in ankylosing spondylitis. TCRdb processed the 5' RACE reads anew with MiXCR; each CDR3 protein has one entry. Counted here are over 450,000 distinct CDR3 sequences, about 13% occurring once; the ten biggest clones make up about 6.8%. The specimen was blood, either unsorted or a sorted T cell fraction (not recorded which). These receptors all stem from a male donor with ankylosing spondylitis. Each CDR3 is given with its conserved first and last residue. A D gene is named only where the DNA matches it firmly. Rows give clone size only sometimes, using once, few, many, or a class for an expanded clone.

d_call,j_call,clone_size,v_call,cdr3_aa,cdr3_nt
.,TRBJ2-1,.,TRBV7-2,CASSAGYQGNEQFF,TGTGCCAGCAGCGCGGGATACCAAGGGAATGAGCAGTTCTTC
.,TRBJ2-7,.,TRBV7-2,CASSSTVREGEQYF,TGTGCCAGCAGCTCCACCGTGCGAGAGGGCGAGCAGTACTTC
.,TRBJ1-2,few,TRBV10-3,CAIRPDGANYGYTF,TGTGCCATCAGACCCGACGGGGCTAACTATGGCTACACCTTC
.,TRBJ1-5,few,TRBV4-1,CASSQVPAPTNQPQHF,TGCGCCAGCAGCCAAGTCCCCGCGCCTACCAATCAGCCCCAGCATTTT
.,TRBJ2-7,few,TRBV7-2,CASSLAATGEQYF,TGTGCCAGCAGCTTAGCAGCTACGGGCGAGCAGTACTTC
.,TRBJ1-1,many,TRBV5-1,CASSLFSKNTEAFF,TGCGCCAGCAGCTTGTTCTCGAAGAACACTGAAGCTTTCTTT
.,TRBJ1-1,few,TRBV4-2,CASSQVSGVNTEAFF,TGTGCCAGCAGCCAAGTATCGGGCGTTAACACTGAAGCTTTCTTT
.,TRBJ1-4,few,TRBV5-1,CASSLAGTTNEKLFF,TGCGCCAGCAGCTTGGCCGGGACTACTAATGAAAAACTGTTTTTT
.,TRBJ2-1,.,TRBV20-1,CSAREGAFNEQFF,TGCAGTGCCCGGGAGGGGGCGTTCAATGAGCAGTTCTTC
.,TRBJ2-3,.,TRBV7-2,CASSKNEADTQYF,TGTGCCAGCAGTAAAAATGAGGCAGATACGCAGTATTTT
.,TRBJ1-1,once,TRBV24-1,CAISDWAFTEAFF,TGTGCCATCAGTGATTGGGCCTTCACTGAAGCTTTCTTT
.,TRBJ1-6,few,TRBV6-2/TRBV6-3,CASSRDKRSSPLHF,TGTGCCAGCAGCCGGGACAAGAGAAGTTCACCCCTCCACTTT
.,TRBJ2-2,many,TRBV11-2,CASSLDRASLGRELFF,TGTGCCAGCAGCTTAGATCGGGCTAGCTTAGGCCGGGAGCTGTTTTTT
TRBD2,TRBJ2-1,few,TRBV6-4,CASSSELAGGSLVF,TGTGCCAGCAGCTCAGAACTAGCGGGAGGTAGTTTGGTCTTC
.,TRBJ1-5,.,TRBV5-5,CASSADRFTSNQRQHF,TGTGCCAGCAGCGCCGACAGATTTACTAGCAATCAGCGCCAGCATTTT
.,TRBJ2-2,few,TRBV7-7,CASSRTGAGELFF,TGTGCCAGCAGCCGGACCGGGGCCGGGGAGCTGTTTTTT
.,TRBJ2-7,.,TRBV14,CASSQDLAGEQYF,TGTGCCAGCAGCCAAGATCTCGCGGGGGAGCAGTACTTC
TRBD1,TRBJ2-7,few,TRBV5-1,CASSKDWTGLGDEQYF,TGCGCCAGCAGCAAAGACTGGACAGGCCTTGGGGACGAGCAGTACTTC
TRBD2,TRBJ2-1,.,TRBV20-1,CSAETSGRANEQFF,TGCAGTGCCGAGACTAGCGGGAGGGCCAATGAGCAGTTCTTC
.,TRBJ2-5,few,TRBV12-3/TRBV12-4,CASRKTGSQETQYF,TGTGCCAGCAGGAAGACAGGCTCCCAAGAGACCCAGTACTTC
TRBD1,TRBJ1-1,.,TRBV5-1,CASSAEGALTEAFF,TGCGCCAGCAGCGCAGAGGGGGCCTTAACTGAAGCTTTCTTT
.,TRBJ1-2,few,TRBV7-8,CASSLSALYGYTF,TGTGCCAGCAGCTTATCCGCCCTCTATGGCTACACCTTC
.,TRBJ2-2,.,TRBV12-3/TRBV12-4,CASSPGSLGGELFF,TGTGCCAGCAGTCCCGGGTCCCTTGGCGGGGAGCTGTTTTTT
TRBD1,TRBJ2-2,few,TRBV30,CASPGQANTGELFF,TGTGCCAGCCCGGGACAGGCCAACACCGGGGAGCTGTTTTTT
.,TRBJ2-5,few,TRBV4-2,CASSGGGPIQETQYF,TGTGCCAGCTCTGGTGGGGGCCCTATCCAAGAGACCCAGTACTTC
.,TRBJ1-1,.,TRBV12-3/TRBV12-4,CASSRRQENTEAFF,TGTGCCAGCAGCCGAAGACAGGAGAACACTGAAGCTTTCTTT
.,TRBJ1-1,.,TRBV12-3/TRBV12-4,CASISDLLNTEAFF,TGTGCCAGCATCTCGGACCTCCTGAACACTGAAGCTTTCTTT
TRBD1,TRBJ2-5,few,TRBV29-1,CSAGTGEETQYF,TGCAGCGCCGGGACAGGGGAGGAGACCCAGTACTTC
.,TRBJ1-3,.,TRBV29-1,CSVSQGIEGNTIYF,TGCAGCGTTTCACAGGGTATTGAAGGAAACACCATATATTTT
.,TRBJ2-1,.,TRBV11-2,CASRDPLATYNEQFF,TGTGCCAGCAGGGACCCGCTAGCGACCTACAATGAGCAGTTCTTC
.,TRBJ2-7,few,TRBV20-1,CSARRRDHYEQYF,TGCAGTGCCCGCCGAAGGGATCACTACGAGCAGTACTTC
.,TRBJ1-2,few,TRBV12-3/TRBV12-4,CASSSPVSYGYTF,TGTGCCAGCAGTTCCCCAGTGAGCTATGGCTACACCTTC
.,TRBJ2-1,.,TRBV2,CASSEVGGGYEQFF,TGTGCCAGCAGTGAAGTAGGGGGGGGGTATGAGCAGTTCTTC
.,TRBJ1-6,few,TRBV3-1,CASSQDLHESSPLHF,TGTGCCAGCAGCCAAGATCTCCATGAGTCGTCGCCCCTCCACTTT
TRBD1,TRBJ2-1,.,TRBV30,CAWSRGRDNEQFF,TGTGCCTGGAGTAGGGGGCGAGACAATGAGCAGTTCTTC
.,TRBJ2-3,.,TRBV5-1,CASSTRGDTQYF,TGCGCCAGCAGCACGAGGGGCGATACGCAGTATTTT
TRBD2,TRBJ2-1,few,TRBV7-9,CASSGTSGSSQFF,TGTGCCAGCAGCGGGACTAGCGGGAGTAGCCAGTTCTTC
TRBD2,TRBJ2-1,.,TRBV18,CASSQIGLAGGLAEQFF,TGTGCCAGCTCACAAATCGGACTAGCGGGAGGGTTGGCTGAGCAGTTCTTC
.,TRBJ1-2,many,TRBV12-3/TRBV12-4,CASSLGTSTAYGYTF,TGTGCCAGCAGTTTGGGCACCTCTACGGCCTATGGCTACACCTTC
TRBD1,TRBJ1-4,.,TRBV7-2,CASSSGGRTNEKLFF,TGTGCCAGCAGCTCAGGGGGGAGAACTAATGAAAAACTGTTTTTT
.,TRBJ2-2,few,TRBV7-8,CASIPLEASGGELFF,TGTGCCAGCATCCCACTAGAGGCCAGTGGCGGGGAGCTGTTTTTT
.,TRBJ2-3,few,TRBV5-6,CASSFLLLTDTQYF,TGTGCCAGCAGCTTTCTTCTCCTCACCGATACGCAGTATTTT
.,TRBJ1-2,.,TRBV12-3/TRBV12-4,CASSLGALNYTF,TGTGCCAGCAGTTTGGGTGCACTCAACTACACCTTC
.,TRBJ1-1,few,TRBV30,CAWTPGLNTEAFF,TGTGCCTGGACCCCGGGCCTCAACACTGAAGCTTTCTTT
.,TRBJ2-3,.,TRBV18,CASSPGSGGDTQYF,TGTGCCAGCTCACCGGGGTCCGGGGGAGATACGCAGTATTTT
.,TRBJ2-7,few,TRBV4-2,CASSPDQQFSYEQYF,TGTGCCAGCAGCCCGGACCAACAATTTTCCTACGAGCAGTACTTC
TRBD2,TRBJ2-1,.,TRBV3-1,CASRHSGRANEQFF,TGTGCCAGCAGACATAGCGGGAGGGCGAATGAGCAGTTCTTC
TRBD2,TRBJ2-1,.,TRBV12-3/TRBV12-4,CASSPGTSGFGGQFF,TGTGCCAGCAGTCCCGGGACTAGCGGGTTCGGGGGTCAGTTCTTC
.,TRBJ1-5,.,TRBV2,CASTEAGVGSNQPQHF,TGTGCCAGCACCGAGGCGGGGGTCGGTAGCAATCAGCCCCAGCATTTT
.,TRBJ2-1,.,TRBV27,CATMAGNEQFF,TGTGCCACCATGGCTGGGAATGAGCAGTTCTTC
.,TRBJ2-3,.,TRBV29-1,CSVEDRSSASDTQYF,TGCAGCGTTGAAGATAGGAGTAGCGCTTCAGATACGCAGTATTTT
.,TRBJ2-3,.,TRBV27,CASSLAGTPGGNTQYF,TGTGCCAGCAGTTTAGCCGGGACTCCCGGGGGAAATACGCAGTATTTT
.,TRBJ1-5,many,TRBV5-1,CASSQGNNQPQHF,TGCGCCAGCAGCCAGGGTAACAATCAGCCCCAGCATTTT
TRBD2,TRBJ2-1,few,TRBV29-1,CSVEKWQLAGDNEQFF,TGCAGCGTTGAAAAATGGCAACTAGCGGGGGACAATGAGCAGTTCTTC